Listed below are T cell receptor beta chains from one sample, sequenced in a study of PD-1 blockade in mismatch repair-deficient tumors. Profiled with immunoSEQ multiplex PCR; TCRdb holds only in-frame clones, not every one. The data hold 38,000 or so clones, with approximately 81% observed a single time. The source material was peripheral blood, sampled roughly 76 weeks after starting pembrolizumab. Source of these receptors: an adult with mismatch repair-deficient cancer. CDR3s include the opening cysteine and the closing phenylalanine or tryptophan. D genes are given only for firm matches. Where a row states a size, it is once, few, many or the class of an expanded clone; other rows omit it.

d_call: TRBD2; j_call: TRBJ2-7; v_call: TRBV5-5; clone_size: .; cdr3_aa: CASSLWTSLTYEQYF; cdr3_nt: TGTGCCAGCAGCCTATGGACTAGCCTGACCTACGAGCAGTACTTC
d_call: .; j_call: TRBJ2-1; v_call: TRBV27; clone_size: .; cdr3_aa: CASSPGLASSYNEQFF; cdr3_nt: TGTGCCAGCAGCCCCGGCTTGGCGAGCTCCTACAATGAGCAGTTCTTC
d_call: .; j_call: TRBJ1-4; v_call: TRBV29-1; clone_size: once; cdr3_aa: CSARSAGVEKLFF; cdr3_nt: TGCAGCGCGCGTTCCGCGGGTGTTGAAAAACTGTTTTTT
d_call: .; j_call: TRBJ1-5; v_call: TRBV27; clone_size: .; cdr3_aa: CASSFSGSDQPQHF; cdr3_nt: TGTGCCAGCAGTTTTTCCGGGTCGGACCAGCCCCAGCATTTT
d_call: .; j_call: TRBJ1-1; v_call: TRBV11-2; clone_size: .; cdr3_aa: CASSILRGRTEAFF; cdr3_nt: TGTGCCAGCAGCATCCTCAGGGGTCGTACTGAAGCTTTCTTT
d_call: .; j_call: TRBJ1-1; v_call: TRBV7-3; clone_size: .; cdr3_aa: CASSVGRTKNTEAFF; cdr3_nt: TGTGCCAGCAGCGTAGGGAGGACAAAAAACACTGAAGCTTTCTTT
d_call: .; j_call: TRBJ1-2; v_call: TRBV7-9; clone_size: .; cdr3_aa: CASSPKQGSNYGYTF; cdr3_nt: TGTGCCAGCAGCCCAAAACAGGGTTCAAACTATGGCTACACCTTC
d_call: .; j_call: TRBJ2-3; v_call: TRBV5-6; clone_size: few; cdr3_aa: CASSTLSTDTQYF; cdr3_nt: TGTGCCAGCAGTACACTTTCCACAGATACGCAGTATTTT
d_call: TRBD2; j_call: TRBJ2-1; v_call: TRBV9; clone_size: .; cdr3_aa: CASSETSGRSNDEQFF; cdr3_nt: TGTGCCAGCAGCGAGACTAGCGGGAGGAGTAACGATGAGCAGTTCTTC
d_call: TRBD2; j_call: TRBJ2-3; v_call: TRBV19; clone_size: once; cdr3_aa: CASSNYASGKVDTQYF; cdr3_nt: TGTGCCAGTAGTAACTACGCTAGCGGGAAAGTGGATACGCAGTATTTT
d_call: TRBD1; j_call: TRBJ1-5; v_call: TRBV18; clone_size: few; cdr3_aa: CASSPPPGGAGQPQHF; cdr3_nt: TGTGCCAGCTCTCCGCCCCCAGGGGGCGCGGGTCAGCCCCAGCATTTT
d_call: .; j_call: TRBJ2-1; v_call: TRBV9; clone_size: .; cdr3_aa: CASSVQGGAYNEQFF; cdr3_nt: TGTGCCAGCAGCGTTCAAGGGGGGGCCTACAATGAGCAGTTCTTC
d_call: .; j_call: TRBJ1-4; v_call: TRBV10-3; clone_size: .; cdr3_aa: CATSLEVGEKLFF; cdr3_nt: TGTGCCACCTCTCTGGAGGTTGGTGAAAAACTGTTTTTT
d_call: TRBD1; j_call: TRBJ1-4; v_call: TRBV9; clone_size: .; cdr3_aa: CASSVGDRVEKLFF; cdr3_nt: TGTGCCAGCAGCGTAGGGGACAGGGTTGAAAAACTGTTTTTT
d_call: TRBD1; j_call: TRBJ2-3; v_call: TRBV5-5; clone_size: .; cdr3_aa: CASSFGQGHTDTQYF; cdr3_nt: TGTGCCAGCAGCTTCGGACAGGGCCACACAGATACGCAGTATTTT
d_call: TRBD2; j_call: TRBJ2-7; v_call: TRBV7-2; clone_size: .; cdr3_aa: CASSFSSGLAGSYEQYF; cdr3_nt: TGTGCCAGCAGCTTTTCCTCCGGACTAGCGGGGTCCTACGAGCAGTACTTC
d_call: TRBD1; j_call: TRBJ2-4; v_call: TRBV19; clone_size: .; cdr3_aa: CASTGDRAKNIQYF; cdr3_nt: TGTGCCTCTACAGGGGATAGGGCCAAAAACATTCAGTACTTC
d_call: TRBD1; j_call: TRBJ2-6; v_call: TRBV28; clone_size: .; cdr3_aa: CASRKDRGSGANVLTF; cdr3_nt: TGTGCCAGCAGAAAGGACAGGGGATCCGGGGCCAACGTCCTGACTTTC
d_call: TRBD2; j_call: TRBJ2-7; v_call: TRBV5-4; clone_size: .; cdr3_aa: CASTVAGGPYEQYF; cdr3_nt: TGTGCCAGCACCGTAGCGGGAGGGCCCTACGAGCAGTACTTC
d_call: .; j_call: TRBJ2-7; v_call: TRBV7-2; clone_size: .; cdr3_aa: CASSFGTGGSFSYEQYF; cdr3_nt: TGTGCCAGCAGCTTCGGGACTGGAGGCTCCTTCTCCTACGAGCAGTACTTC
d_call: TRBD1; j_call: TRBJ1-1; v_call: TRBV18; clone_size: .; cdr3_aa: CASSATGMNTEAFF; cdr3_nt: TGTGCCAGCTCAGCGACAGGGATGAACACTGAAGCTTTCTTT
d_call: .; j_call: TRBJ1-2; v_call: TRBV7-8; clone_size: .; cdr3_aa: CASSFLVGTYGYTF; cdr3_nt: TGTGCCAGCAGCTTCCTCGTTGGGACTTATGGCTACACCTTC
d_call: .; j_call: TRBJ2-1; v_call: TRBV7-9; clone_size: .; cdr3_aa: CASSLGNEQFF; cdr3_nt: TGTGCCAGCAGCTTAGGGAATGAGCAGTTCTTC
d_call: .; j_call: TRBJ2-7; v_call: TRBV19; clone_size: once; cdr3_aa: CASSIDRNYEQYF; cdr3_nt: TGTGCCAGTAGTATCGATCGGAACTACGAGCAGTACTTC
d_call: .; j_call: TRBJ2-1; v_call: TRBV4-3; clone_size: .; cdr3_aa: CASSQDGGQYNEQFF; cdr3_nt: TGCGCCAGCAGCCAAGATGGGGGCCAGTACAATGAGCAGTTCTTC
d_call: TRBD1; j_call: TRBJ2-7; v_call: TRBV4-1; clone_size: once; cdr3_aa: CASSQDMGTGTGLDEQYF; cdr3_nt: TGCGCCAGCAGCCAAGATATGGGGACAGGGACCGGACTAGACGAGCAGTACTTC
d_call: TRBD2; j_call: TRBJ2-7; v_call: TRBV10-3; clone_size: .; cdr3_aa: CAISGAGVEFGEQYF; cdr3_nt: TGTGCCATCAGTGGGGCGGGAGTGGAATTTGGCGAGCAGTACTTC
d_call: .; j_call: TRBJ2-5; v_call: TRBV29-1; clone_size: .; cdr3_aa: CSGGGVETQYF; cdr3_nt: TGCAGCGGTGGCGGGGTGGAGACCCAGTACTTC
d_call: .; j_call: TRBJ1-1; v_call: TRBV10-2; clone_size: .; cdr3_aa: CASSGGQNTEAFF; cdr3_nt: TGCGCCAGCAGTGGGGGACAGAACACTGAAGCTTTCTTT
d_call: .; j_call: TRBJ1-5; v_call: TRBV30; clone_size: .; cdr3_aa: CAWNHRAGNQPQHF; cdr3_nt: TGTGCCTGGAATCACAGGGCTGGCAATCAGCCCCAGCATTTT
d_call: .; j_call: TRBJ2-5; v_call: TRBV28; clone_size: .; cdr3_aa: CASRGPETQYF; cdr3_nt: TGTGCCAGCAGGGGTCCGGAGACCCAGTACTTC
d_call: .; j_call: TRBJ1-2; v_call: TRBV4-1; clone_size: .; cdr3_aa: CASSQEGRNYGYTF; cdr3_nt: TGCGCCAGCAGCCAAGAGGGGCGGAACTATGGCTACACCTTC
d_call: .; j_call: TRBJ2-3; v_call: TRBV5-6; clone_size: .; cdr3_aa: CASSLTLKDTQYF; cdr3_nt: TGTGCCAGCAGCTTGACACTCAAGGATACGCAGTATTTT
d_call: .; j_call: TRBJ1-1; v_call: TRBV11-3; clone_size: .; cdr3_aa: CASSLGENTEAFF; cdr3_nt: TGTGCCAGCAGCTTGGGAGAGAACACTGAAGCTTTCTTT
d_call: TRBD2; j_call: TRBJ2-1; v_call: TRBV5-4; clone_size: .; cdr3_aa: CASSLGLSGSDYYNEQFF; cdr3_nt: TGTGCCAGCAGCTTGGGGCTTAGCGGGAGCGACTATTACAATGAGCAGTTCTTC
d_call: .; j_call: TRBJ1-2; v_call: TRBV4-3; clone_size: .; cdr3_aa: CASSQGISTANYGYTF; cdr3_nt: TGCGCCAGCAGCCAAGGTATCTCCACAGCTAACTATGGCTACACCTTC
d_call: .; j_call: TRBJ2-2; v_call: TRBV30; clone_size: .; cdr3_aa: CAWSPLGRSNTGELFF; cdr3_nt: TGTGCCTGGAGTCCTCTTGGGAGGAGTAACACCGGGGAGCTGTTTTTT
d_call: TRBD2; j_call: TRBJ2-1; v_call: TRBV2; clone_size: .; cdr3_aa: CASRRELAGDNEQFF; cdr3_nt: TGTGCTAGCAGGAGGGAACTAGCGGGAGACAATGAGCAGTTCTTC
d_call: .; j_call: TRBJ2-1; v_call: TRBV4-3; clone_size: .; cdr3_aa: CASSQEVAGGANEQFF; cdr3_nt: TGCGCCAGCAGCCAAGAAGTGGCAGGGGGGGCGAATGAGCAGTTCTTC
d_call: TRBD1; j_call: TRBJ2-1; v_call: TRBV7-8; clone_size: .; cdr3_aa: CASSSRGQGPGEQFF; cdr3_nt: TGTGCCAGCAGCTCGAGGGGACAGGGACCCGGTGAGCAGTTCTTC
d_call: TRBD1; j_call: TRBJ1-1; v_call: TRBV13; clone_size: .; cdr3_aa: CASSFDRGRAFF; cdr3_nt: TGTGCCAGCAGCTTCGACAGGGGTAGAGCTTTCTTT
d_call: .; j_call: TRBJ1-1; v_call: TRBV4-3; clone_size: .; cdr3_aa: CASSFAGNTEAFF; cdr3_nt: TGCGCCAGCAGCTTTGCAGGGAACACTGAAGCTTTCTTT